One sample yielded the 5 T cell receptor beta chains listed below, sequenced in a study of blood T cell repertoires in COVID-19. Method: immunoSEQ multiplex PCR; TCRdb's copy keeps in-frame clones and lacks some. The sample lists roughly 87,000 clones, roughly 86% seen once, with roughly 8% in the top ten. Sequencing was performed on peripheral blood. Receptors originate from a man over 45 with active COVID-19.

The chain couples TRBV20-1 to TRBJ2-3; 9 bases are shared with TRBD1. Germline trimming cut 3 bases from V and 4 bases from J; bases unmatched to any gene: 5. This CDR3 has 14 amino acids. The V gene's germline CDR1 is DFQATT and CDR2 SNEGSKA (reference sequence). CDR3 nucleotide sequence: TGCAGTGCTAGTAAACAGGGGGCGTCAGATACGCAGTATTTT. Amino acid sequence: CSASKQGASDTQYF.

The chain combines TRBV7-2 with TRBJ2-1, with D unclear. Germline V lookup: CDR1 SGHTA, CDR2 FQGNSA. The germline V and J ends were trimmed by 5 bases and 9 bases, with 11 bases remaining between them. This CDR3 comprises 12 residues. The CDR3 is CASSNAGFEQFF. For the CDR3, the DNA is TGTGCCAGCAGCAACGCAGGCTTTGAGCAGTTCTTC.

As DNA, the CDR3 is TGTGCCAGCCGGCGACATTCTACAACCGGGGAGCTGTTTTTT. This translates into CASRRHSTTGELFF. The chain employs TRBV7-9 and TRBJ2-2, with D unclear. Germline assignment: CDR1 SEHNR and CDR2 FQNEAQ (reference sequence). V was shortened by 8 bases and J by 5 bases, with 15 bases between the two germline ends. The CDR3 loop spans 14 amino acids.

The chain joins TRBV9 to TRBJ1-2; D remains unclear. Trimming took off 1 base at V and 7 bases at J, with 11 bases between the two ends. The CDR3 covers 13 residues. Germline V gene sequence: CDR1 SGDLS, CDR2 YYNGEE. The CDR3 loop is CASSVTEETGYTF. The CDR3 bases are TGTGCCAGCAGCGTAACCGAGGAGACTGGCTACACCTTC.

This clone was picked up a small number of times. CDR3 amino acids: CASSRQRGGRSSYEQYF. DNA of the CDR3: TGTGCCAGCTCACGCCAACGGGGGGGCCGGAGCTCCTACGAGCAGTACTTC. The gene calls are TRBV18 and TRBJ2-7; 8 bases match TRBD2. CDR3 length: 17 residues. V was clipped by 4 bases and J by 0 bases; unmatched bases: 11. Germline CDR1 and CDR2: KGHSH and LQKENI. Together with reference TRBV18 and TRBJ2-7, the CDR3 gives the full variable domain: NAGVMQNPRHLVRRRGQEARLRCSPMKGHSHVYWYRQLPEEGLKFMVYLQKENIIDESGMPKERFSAEFPKEGPSILRIQQVVRGDSAAYFCASSRQRGGRSSYEQYFGPGTRLTVT.